Following are 25 T cell receptor beta chains from one sample sequenced in a study of cytomegalovirus exposure and HLA in healthy donors (dated by TCRdb to 2017 to 2019). The method was the immunoSEQ multiplex PCR assay. For the multiplex PCR, a mixture combining 60 forward primers for TCR Vbeta segments and 13 reverse primers for TCR Jbeta segments was used. The clones in this table, taken by TCRdb from immuneACCESS, are in-frame only. Not every clone is retained; where verified, under half of the shortfall comes from an unresolved V gene, and the cause of the rest is unknown. Per the sample table, the count is fewer than 150,000 clones. The ten largest make up roughly 2% of the sample. The sequenced sample was PBMCs. The origin of the receptors is an older woman in good health and CMV-seronegative.

The chain employs TRBV7-6 and TRBJ2-1, with 9 nucleotides matching TRBD1. The junction had 11 bases not matched to a gene; V was cut back by 5 bases and J by 6 bases. Looked up from germline, CDR1 is SGHVS and CDR2 is FNYEAQ. CDR3 length equals 16 residues. The CDR3, as DNA: TGTGCCAGCAGCCCATCCGACAGGGGGGCGGGCAATGAGCAGTTCTTC. It specifies CASSPSDRGAGNEQFF.

The chain is built from TRBV10-1 and TRBJ2-2; 7 positions agree with TRBD1. V shed 3 bases and J 2 bases; nucleotides not matched to a gene: 6. Germline assignment: CDR1 WNHNN and CDR2 SYGVQD (reference sequence). The CDR3 totals 16 residues. The DNA of the CDR3 is TGCGCCAGCAGTGACTCGGGGACAGCAAACACCGGGGAGCTGTTTTTT. Protein: CASSDSGTANTGELFF.

The chain is built from TRBV5-1 and TRBJ1-1, with 7 bases aligning to TRBD1. V lost 4 bases to trimming and J lost 1 base; unmatched junction nucleotides: 4. The CDR3 totals 14 residues. The germline V gene has CDR1 SGHRS and CDR2 YFSETQ. CDR3 in amino acids: CASSQTGANTEAFF. The CDR3 DNA follows: TGCGCCAGCAGCCAAACAGGGGCGAACACTGAAGCTTTCTTT.

V and J are TRBV10-2 and TRBJ1-5; TRBD1 matches at 8 bases. The CDR3 totals 13 residues. The germline V gene has CDR1 WSHSY and CDR2 SAAADI. Trimming at V came to 7 bases and at J to 11 bases, leaving 10 bases not matched to a gene. CDR3 nucleotide sequence: TGCGCCAGCAAGGACAGGGCTGGGGAGGCCCAGCATTTT. Its translation: CASKDRAGEAQHF.

J is TRBJ1-2 and V is TRBV6-4, with D tentatively TRBD1 (6 bases). The germline gives CDR1 MRHNA, CDR2 SNTAGT. The CDR3 length is 15 residues. V was clipped by 4 bases and J by 1 base, with 13 bases between them. CDR3 loop: CASSVPLDSNYGYTF. The CDR3 DNA reads TGTGCCAGCAGTGTCCCCTTGGACAGTAACTATGGCTACACCTTC.

V gene TRBV19 combines with J gene TRBJ2-7; 9 bases are shared with TRBD1. The germline gives CDR1 LNHDA, CDR2 SQIVND (reference sequence). This CDR3 region has 16 residues. J lost 1 base, V lost 3 bases, and 7 bases had no gene match. The CDR3 bases are TGTGCCAGTAGTATGGTTCCCGGGACAGGGTCCTACGAGCAGTACTTC. As protein: CASSMVPGTGSYEQYF.

The rearrangement joins TRBV13 to TRBJ2-7; 8 bases are a match to TRBD1. Germline V gene sequence: CDR1 PRHDT, CDR2 FYEKMQ (reference sequence). The V segment lost 7 bases and the J segment 5 bases; nucleotides outside the gene matches: 13. The CDR3 runs 15 residues. This chain's CDR3 is CASNSGQGGKDEQYF. The CDR3 nucleotides are TGTGCCAGCAACTCCGGACAGGGTGGTAAAGACGAGCAGTACTTC. The whole variable domain, filled in from reference TRBV13 and TRBJ2-7, reads AAGVIQSPRHLIKEKRETATLKCYPIPRHDTVYWYQQGPGQDPQFLISFYEKMQSDKGSIPDRFSAQQFSDYHSELNMSSLELGDSALYFCASNSGQGGKDEQYFGPGTRLTVT.

The J gene is TRBJ2-3, the V gene TRBV9, with 7 nucleotides matching TRBD2. V gave up 4 bases and J gave up 0 bases; unmatched junction bases: 11. Germline V CDR1 and CDR2: SGDLS, YYNGEE. This CDR3 contains 17 residues. In DNA form, the CDR3 reads TGTGCCAGCAGCCCCCGGGGGGATACCTCTAGCACAGATACGCAGTATTTT. As protein: CASSPRGDTSSTDTQYF.

With regard to this clone: The same CDR3 is also encoded by other DNA sequences in this sample. The chain employs TRBV5-1 and TRBJ1-5, with 8 bases that match TRBD1. Germline loops: CDR1 SGHRS, CDR2 YFSETQ. The trim removed 0 bases at V and 0 bases at J, leaving 5 bases unmatched. The CDR3 consists of 17 residues. The CDR3 protein is CASSLVQGAYSNQPQHF. CDR3 DNA sequence: TGCGCCAGCAGCTTGGTGCAGGGGGCATATAGCAATCAGCCCCAGCATTTT.

This chain uses TRBV2 with TRBJ2-1, with 9 bases fitting TRBD2. The CDR3 has 15 residues. V shed 8 bases and J 6 bases; nucleotides not matched to a gene: 11. Germline V lookup: CDR1 SNHLY, CDR2 FYNNEI. This CDR3 reads CASHLIAGASNEQFF. CDR3 in DNA: TGTGCCAGCCATCTTATAGCGGGGGCGTCCAATGAGCAGTTCTTC.

This chain links TRBV19 with TRBJ1-5; D possibly corresponds to TRBD1 (6 bases). The germline V gene has CDR1 LNHDA and CDR2 SQIVND (reference sequence). V was clipped by 2 bases and J by 1 base, with 12 bases between them. The CDR3 extends over 16 amino acids. The CDR3 loop is CASSIMYRASNQPQHF. The CDR3 region has the DNA TGTGCCAGTAGTATAATGTACAGGGCGAGCAATCAGCCCCAGCATTTT.

A remark on this clone: The junction shows a germline mismatch at one end, possibly a read error. Other nucleotide sequences in the sample specify the same CDR3. V usage is TRBV5-1 and J usage is TRBJ2-7, with a weak D call TRBD1 (6 bases). This CDR3 has 17 residues. Germline CDR1 is SGHRS and CDR2 is YFSETQ. The CDR3 loop is CASSLDTDSRTSYEQYF. CDR3 nucleotides: TGTGCCAGCAGCTTGGATACGGACAGTAGGACATCCTACGAGCAGTACTTC.

The chain has TRBV7-9 and TRBJ2-3, with D uncertain. Germline V CDR1 and CDR2: SEHNR, FQNEAQ (reference sequence). The V and J ends lost 0 bases and 5 bases respectively, with 6 bases between them. The CDR3 sequence is 13 residues long. CDR3 in amino acids: CASSLARLDTQYF. CDR3 coding DNA: TGTGCCAGCAGCTTAGCGAGGCTAGATACGCAGTATTTT.

The rearrangement links TRBV6-5 to TRBJ2-7; 11 nucleotides agree with TRBD1. Germline CDR1 reads MNHEY; CDR2 reads SVGAGI. The trim removed 7 bases at V and 3 bases at J, leaving 5 bases unmatched. The CDR3 is made up of 14 amino acids. For the CDR3, the DNA is TGTGCCAGCATTGGGACAGGGGGGGGCTACGAGCAGTACTTC. Protein product: CASIGTGGGYEQYF.

This chain joins TRBV6-6 and TRBJ1-2, with D unclear. CDR3 length: 14 amino acids. Germline V gives CDR1 MNHNY, CDR2 SVGAGI (reference sequence). The germline V and J ends were trimmed by 7 bases and 1 base, with 13 bases remaining between them. The CDR3 nucleotides read TGTGCCAGCACACGGACGGGGAATAACTATGGCTACACCTTC. Amino acid sequence: CASTRTGNNYGYTF.

V usage is TRBV4-1 and J usage is TRBJ2-7; 8 bases are shared with TRBD1. Germline CDR1 is MGHRA and CDR2 is YSYEKL. CDR3 size: 13 residues. With 2 bases clipped from V and 3 bases from J, the junction kept 0 bases outside the gene matches. In DNA, the CDR3 is TGCGCCAGCAGCCAAACAGGGGGCTACGAGCAGTACTTC. Its protein product is CASSQTGGYEQYF.

The rearrangement links TRBV11-3 to TRBJ1-6; D unresolved. With 4 bases removed from V and 6 bases from J, the gap between germline ends came to 7 bases. CDR3 length: 13 residues. Germline-derived CDR1 and CDR2 are SGHNT and YENEEA. The CDR3 region has the DNA TGTGCCAGCAGCTCGAGCTCTAATTCACCCCTCCACTTT. Amino acid sequence: CASSSSSNSPLHF.

The V and J genes are TRBV28 and TRBJ1-2; D call uncertain. This CDR3 comprises 12 residues. Trimming stripped 4 bases from V and 4 bases from J, with 7 bases between. Per germline, CDR1 MDHEN and CDR2 SYDVKM. This CDR3 reads CASSSPSYGYTF. The CDR3 DNA sequence: TGTGCCAGCAGTTCGCCCAGCTATGGCTACACCTTC.

V and J are TRBV5-1 and TRBJ2-3, with D possibly TRBD1 on 5 matching bases. V was shortened by 8 bases and J by 2 bases, with 15 bases between the two germline ends. CDR1 and CDR2 (germline): SGHRS, YFSETQ. The CDR3 consists of 14 residues. This CDR3 reads CASTQGVPTDTQYF. CDR3 DNA sequence: TGCGCCAGTACTCAAGGGGTGCCCACAGATACGCAGTATTTT.

The chain couples TRBV15 to TRBJ1-2, with 8 bases matching TRBD1. After removal of 9 bases from V and 4 bases from J, the junction contained 7 bases not matched to a gene. CDR1 is LNHNV, CDR2 YYDKDF, per germline (reference sequence). This CDR3 contains 13 residues. CDR3 sequence (DNA): TGTGCCACTTCCGACAGGGGAACCTATGGCTACACCTTC. Amino acids: CATSDRGTYGYTF.

V usage is TRBV25-1 and J usage is TRBJ2-1, with TRBD2 matching over 9 bases. The germline gives CDR1 MGHDK, CDR2 SYGVNS. The CDR3 covers 15 residues. V lost 4 bases and J lost 10; bases outside the gene matches: 11. CDR3 DNA: TGTGCCAGCAGTGCAAGAAAACGGCTAGCGGGGGAGCAGTTCTTC. Protein: CASSARKRLAGEQFF. Drawing the rest from reference TRBV25-1 and TRBJ2-1, the complete variable domain is EADIYQTPRYLVIGTGKKITLECSQTMGHDKMYWYQQDPGMELHLIHYSYGVNSTEKGDLSSESTVSRIRTEHFPLTLESARPSHTSQYLCASSARKRLAGEQFFGPGTRLTVL.

This chain joins TRBV5-1 and TRBJ1-1, with D unresolved. CDR3 length equals 15 residues. CDR1 SGHRS and CDR2 YFSETQ come from the germline V gene. V was trimmed by 0 bases and J by 4 bases, leaving 13 bases between them. This CDR3 is CASSLDRRGVTEAFF. DNA for the CDR3: TGCGCCAGCAGCTTGGATCGTCGGGGAGTCACTGAAGCTTTCTTT.

This rearrangement joins TRBV5-6 to TRBJ2-2, with D perhaps TRBD2 (5 bases). CDR1 and CDR2 from the germline V gene are SGHDT and YYEEEE. The CDR3 spans 14 residues. Trimming removed 5 bases at V and 5 bases at J, with 13 bases between. This CDR3 reads CASSPVGGTGELFF. CDR3 DNA sequence: TGTGCCAGCAGTCCGGTCGGAGGAACCGGGGAGCTGTTTTTT.

Notes on this clone: A read error may produce the germline difference seen at one junction end. The V gene is TRBV5-1, the J gene TRBJ2-2; 11 bases agree with TRBD2. The CDR3 sequence is 16 residues long. Germline assignment: CDR1 SGHRS and CDR2 YFSETQ. CDR3 sequence reads: CASGLGLAANTGELFF. The DNA for the CDR3 is TGCGCCAGCGGCTTGGGACTAGCGGCGAACACCGGGGAGCTGTTTTTT.

J is TRBJ1-6 and V is TRBV11-2; 10 bases map to TRBD1. The CDR3 extends over 16 amino acids. Per the germline V gene, CDR1 is SGHAT and CDR2 is FQNNGV. V lost 6 bases to trimming and J lost 10 bases; unmatched junction nucleotides: 12. In DNA, the CDR3 is TGTGCCAGCAGGCCAATCGACAGGGGGCTTGGGTCACCCCTCCACTTT. This gives the protein CASRPIDRGLGSPLHF.